Following are 15 T cell receptor beta chains from one sample sequenced in a study of cytomegalovirus exposure and HLA in healthy donors. The PCR contained 60 Vbeta and 13 Jbeta primers. TCRdb keeps only in-frame clones here, not all; method: immunoSEQ multiplex PCR. The sample has roughly 120,000 clones; approximately 8.6% are singletons. The sample taken for sequencing was PBMCs. These receptor sequences come from a woman aged 40 to 50 in good health and CMV-seropositive.

There are a few counts of this clone. The chain recombines TRBV9 with TRBJ1-3; weak D call: TRBD1 (6 bases). Germline V CDR1 and CDR2: SGDLS, YYNGEE. V lost 1 base, J lost 4 bases, and 9 bases lay in between. The CDR3 is 14 residues long. The DNA of the CDR3 is TGTGCCAGCAGCGTACACAGGGCCGGAAACACCATATATTTT. Its protein is CASSVHRAGNTIYF.

This clone was detected only a few times. The chain couples TRBV7-2 to TRBJ2-1, with 9 bases lining up with TRBD1. V was pared by 5 bases and J by 7 bases, with 12 bases of the junction left unmatched. There are 16 residues in the CDR3. CDR1 is SGHTA and CDR2 is FQGNSA in the germline V gene. The CDR3 sequence is CASSLPTGGRKNEQFF. The CDR3 nucleotides read TGTGCCAGCAGCCTCCCGACAGGGGGTAGAAAGAATGAGCAGTTCTTC.

The rearrangement uses TRBV6-6 and TRBJ1-5, with D perhaps TRBD1 (5 bases). Between the trimmed V and J ends, which lost 7 bases and 7 bases, there was a span of 20 bases. Germline CDR1 reads MNHNY; CDR2 reads SVGAGI (reference sequence). The CDR3 covers 15 residues. The CDR3 spells CASTYGGPEGQPQHF. The CDR3 DNA is TGTGCCAGCACCTACGGGGGTCCAGAGGGACAGCCCCAGCATTTT.

The V gene is TRBV25-1, the J gene TRBJ1-1, with TRBD1 identical over 11 bases. The CDR3 loop spans 14 amino acids. The germline CDR1 and CDR2 sequences are MGHDK and SYGVNS. J gave up 6 bases and V 4 bases, and 4 bases lay outside the gene matches. The chain's CDR3 is CASSGTGGWAEAFF. CDR3 DNA sequence: TGTGCCAGCAGTGGGACAGGGGGCTGGGCTGAAGCTTTCTTT.

This clone was found once. V and J are TRBV27 and TRBJ2-2; no clear D gene. The CDR3 spans 14 residues. The germline V and J ends were trimmed by 2 bases and 4 bases, with 8 bases remaining between them. Germline V lookup: CDR1 MNHEY, CDR2 SMNVEV (reference sequence). CDR3 DNA: TGTGCCAGCAGTTTAGGGCTGGGCACCGGGGAGCTGTTTTTT. Translated, it gives CASSLGLGTGELFF.

This clone has a handful of counts. This chain links TRBV6-1 with TRBJ2-1, with a possible D match to TRBD1 (5 bases). The CDR3 is made up of 13 amino acids. CDR1 is MNHNS, CDR2 SASEGT, per germline. Between the trimmed V and J ends, which lost 7 bases and 9 bases, there was a span of 16 bases. The CDR3: CASTQERGGEQFF. The CDR3 nucleotides are TGTGCCAGCACTCAAGAAAGGGGTGGTGAGCAGTTCTTC.

The chain is built from TRBV7-8 and TRBJ1-2, with 7 bases that match TRBD1. The CDR3 is made up of 14 amino acids. Germline lookup yields CDR1 SGHVS and CDR2 FQNEAQ. Germline trimming cut 5 bases from V and 3 bases from J; bases unmatched to any gene: 6. The CDR3 loop is CASSVQGGYYGYTF. In DNA form, the CDR3 reads TGTGCCAGCAGCGTCCAGGGGGGCTACTATGGCTACACCTTC.

This chain joins TRBV28 and TRBJ1-2; 8 bases line up with TRBD1. Trimming removed 5 bases from V and 6 bases from J; junction bases left unmatched: 11. Germline CDR1 is MDHEN and CDR2 is SYDVKM. CDR3 length equals 15 residues. The CDR3 sequence: CASSPPGQVLNGYTF. The CDR3 coding sequence is TGTGCCAGCAGTCCCCCGGGACAGGTGCTCAATGGCTACACCTTC.

The V and J genes are TRBV4-1 and TRBJ1-1; D remains unclear. Germline values: CDR1 MGHRA, CDR2 YSYEKL. This CDR3 spans 17 amino acids. V was shortened by 1 base and J by 1 base, with 16 bases between the two germline ends. CDR3 sequence: CASSQASLDHGNTEAFF. The CDR3 region has the DNA TGCGCCAGCAGCCAAGCCTCCCTAGACCATGGGAACACTGAAGCTTTCTTT.

This clone was recorded once. The gene calls are TRBV5-4 and TRBJ2-1; 12 positions agree with TRBD2. From germline, CDR1 is SGHNT and CDR2 YYREEE (reference sequence). This CDR3 contains 16 residues. After removal of 0 bases from V and 9 bases from J, the junction contained 7 bases not matched to a gene. CDR3 bases: TGTGCCAGCAGCTTGGCCCAACTAGCGGGGGGTCGTGAGCAGTTCTTC. It specifies CASSLAQLAGGREQFF.

This clone turned up a few times. This chain joins TRBV28 and TRBJ2-1, with 12 bases that match TRBD2. The CDR3 runs 17 residues. Germline trimming cut 5 bases from V and 4 bases from J; bases unmatched to any gene: 9. Germline lookup yields CDR1 MDHEN and CDR2 SYDVKM. CDR3 nucleotides: TGTGCCAGCAGTCCCCTTCAACTAGCGGGGGGTTACAATGAGCAGTTCTTC. It specifies CASSPLQLAGGYNEQFF.

There are a few counts of this clone. The chain uses TRBV7-2 and TRBJ2-7; 7 positions agree with TRBD1. The CDR3 sequence is 17 residues long. Germline lookup yields CDR1 SGHTA and CDR2 FQGNSA. The J segment lost 0 bases and the V segment lost 5 bases, leaving 13 bases of the junction unmatched. The CDR3 here is CASSTPPGGQSSYEQYF. The DNA of the CDR3 is TGTGCCAGCAGCACCCCCCCAGGGGGACAGAGCTCCTACGAGCAGTACTTC.

The rearrangement uses TRBV7-8 and TRBJ1-3; 8 nucleotides align to TRBD1. Trimming cost V 6 bases and J 4 bases; bases outside gene matches: 11. CDR1 SGHVS and CDR2 FQNEAQ come from the germline V gene. There are 16 residues in the CDR3. The DNA for the CDR3 is TGTGCCAGCAGTCGCCGAGGACAGGGTTCGGGAAACACCATATATTTT. Translated: CASSRRGQGSGNTIYF. The variable domain in full, completed from reference TRBV7-8 and TRBJ1-3, reads GAGVSQSPRYKVAKRGQDVALRCDPISGHVSLFWYQQALGQGPEFLTYFQNEAQLDKSGLPSDRFFAERPEGSVSTLKIQRTQQEDSAVYLCASSRRGQGSGNTIYFGEGSWLTVV.

The chain employs TRBV5-1 and TRBJ1-1; D is undetermined. Germline lookup yields CDR1 SGHRS and CDR2 YFSETQ. CDR3 length: 14 amino acids. Trimming pared 2 bases from V and 3 bases from J, leaving 11 bases between. CDR3 loop: CASSFLPQDTEAFF. CDR3 sequence (DNA): TGCGCCAGCAGCTTTCTCCCACAAGACACTGAAGCTTTCTTT.

This clone appeared a few times. The CDR3 DNA follows: TGTGCCAGCAGTATTACAGGGATTGGAAACACCATATATTTT. Translating gives CASSITGIGNTIYF. The rearrangement links TRBV11-2 to TRBJ1-3, with a tentative D call TRBD1 (6 bases). The CDR3 runs to 14 residues. CDR1 is SGHAT and CDR2 is FQNNGV in the germline V gene. The ends were cut back, 6 bases at V and 3 bases at J, with 12 bases in the middle.